The clone carrying this T cell receptor beta chain was detected only a few times. The antigen remains undetermined. TCR beta libraries were made by quantitative 5'-RACE with molecular barcodes. TCRdb re-derived calls from the 5' RACE reads in MiXCR, one entry per CDR3 protein. The sample records approximately 400,000 distinct CDR3 sequences, roughly a quarter being singletons. The sample belongs to a study of CD8 T cells in ankylosing spondylitis. Study-level findings and limits: For ankylosing spondylitis blood, a TCR beta motif of 7 or 8 highly homologous variants appeared characteristic. Existing reports had already noted some motif variants in reactive arthritis synovial fluid and blood. Disease-linked clones were CD8+ and relatively rare in peripheral blood. In ankylosing spondylitis patients, matched synovial fluid reportedly showed significant enrichment of disease-linked clones.

CDR3 size: 17 residues. Germline-derived CDR1 and CDR2 are MNHEY and SVGAGI. The germline V and J ends were trimmed by 7 bases and 0 bases, with 20 bases remaining between them. The sequence came from a male donor with ankylosing spondylitis. The gene calls are TRBV6-5 and TRBJ2-3, with D possibly TRBD2 on 6 matching bases. The sequenced sample was blood, either unsorted or a sorted T cell fraction (not recorded which). DNA for the CDR3: TGTGCCAGCACTTCCGGGGTGCGACTAGAGAGCACAGATACGCAGTATTTT. Its translation: CASTSGVRLESTDTQYF.